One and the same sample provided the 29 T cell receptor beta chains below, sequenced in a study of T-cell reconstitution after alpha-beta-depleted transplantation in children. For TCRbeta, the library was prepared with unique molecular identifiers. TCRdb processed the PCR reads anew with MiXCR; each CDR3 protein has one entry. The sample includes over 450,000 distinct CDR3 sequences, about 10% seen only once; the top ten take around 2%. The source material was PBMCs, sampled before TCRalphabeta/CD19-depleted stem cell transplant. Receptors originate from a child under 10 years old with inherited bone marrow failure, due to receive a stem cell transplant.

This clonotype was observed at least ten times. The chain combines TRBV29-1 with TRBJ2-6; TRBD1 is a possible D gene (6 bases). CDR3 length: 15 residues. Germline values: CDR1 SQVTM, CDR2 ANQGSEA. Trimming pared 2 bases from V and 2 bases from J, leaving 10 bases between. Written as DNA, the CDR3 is TGCAGCGTTGAAAGTGGGGGCACTGGGGCCAACGTCCTGACTTTC. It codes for CSVESGGTGANVLTF.

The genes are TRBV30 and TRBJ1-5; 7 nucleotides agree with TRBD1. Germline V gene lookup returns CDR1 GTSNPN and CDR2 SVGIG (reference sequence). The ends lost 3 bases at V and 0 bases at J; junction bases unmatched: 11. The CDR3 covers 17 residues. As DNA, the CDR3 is TGTGCCTGGAGCCCCGACAGGGCCCAATATAGCAATCAGCCCCAGCATTTT. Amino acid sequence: CAWSPDRAQYSNQPQHF.

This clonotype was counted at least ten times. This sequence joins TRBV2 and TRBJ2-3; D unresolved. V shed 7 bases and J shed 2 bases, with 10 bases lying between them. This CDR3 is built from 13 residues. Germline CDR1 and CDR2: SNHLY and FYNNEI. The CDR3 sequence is CASKLLLTDTQYF. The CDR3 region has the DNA TGTGCCAGCAAATTGCTCCTCACAGATACGCAGTATTTT.

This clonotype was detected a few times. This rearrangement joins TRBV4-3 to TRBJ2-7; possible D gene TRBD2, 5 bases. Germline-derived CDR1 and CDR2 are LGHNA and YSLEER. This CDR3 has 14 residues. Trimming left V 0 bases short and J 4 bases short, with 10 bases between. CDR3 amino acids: CASSQELPGYEQYF. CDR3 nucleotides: TGCGCCAGCAGCCAAGAACTTCCGGGGTACGAGCAGTACTTC.

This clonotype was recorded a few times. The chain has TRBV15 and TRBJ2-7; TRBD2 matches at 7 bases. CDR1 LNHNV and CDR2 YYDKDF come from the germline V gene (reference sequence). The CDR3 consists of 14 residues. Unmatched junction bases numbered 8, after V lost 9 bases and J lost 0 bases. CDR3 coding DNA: TGTGCCACGCGAGAAGCGGGGATCTCCTACGAGCAGTACTTC. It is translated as CATREAGISYEQYF.

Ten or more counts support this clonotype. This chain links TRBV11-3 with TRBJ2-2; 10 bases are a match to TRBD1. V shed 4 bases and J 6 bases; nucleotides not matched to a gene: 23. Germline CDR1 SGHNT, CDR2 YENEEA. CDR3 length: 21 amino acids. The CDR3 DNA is TGTGCCAGCAGCTCATGGCCGGCTACCGGGACAGGGGAGGAGAATGCCGGGGAGCTGTTTTTT. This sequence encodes CASSSWPATGTGEENAGELFF.

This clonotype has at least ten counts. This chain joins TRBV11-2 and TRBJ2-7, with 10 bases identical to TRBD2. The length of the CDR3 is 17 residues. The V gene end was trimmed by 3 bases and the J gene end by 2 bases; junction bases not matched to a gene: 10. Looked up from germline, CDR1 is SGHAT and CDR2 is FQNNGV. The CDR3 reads CASSLSNPGLAAYEQYF. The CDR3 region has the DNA TGTGCCAGCAGCTTGTCTAATCCAGGACTAGCGGCCTACGAGCAGTACTTC.

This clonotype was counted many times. CDR3 sequence reads: CASSRRKEAGNTIYF. In DNA, the CDR3 is TGTGCCAGCAGCCGAAGAAAGGAGGCTGGAAACACCATATATTTT. V is TRBV3-1 and J is TRBJ1-3, with unresolved D. CDR1 and CDR2 from the germline V gene are LGHDT and YNNKEL (reference sequence). The CDR3 runs 15 residues. The ends were cut back, 4 bases at V and 2 bases at J, with 12 bases in the middle.

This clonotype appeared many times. The CDR3 DNA is TGCGCCAGCAGCTTGAGCGGGATTAGCACAGATACGCAGTATTTT. It is translated as CASSLSGISTDTQYF. The chain has TRBV4-3 and TRBJ2-3; 7 bases agree with TRBD2. Unmatched junction bases numbered 5, after V lost 5 bases and J lost 0 bases. The germline CDR1 and CDR2 sequences are LGHNA and YSLEER. The CDR3 contains 15 residues.

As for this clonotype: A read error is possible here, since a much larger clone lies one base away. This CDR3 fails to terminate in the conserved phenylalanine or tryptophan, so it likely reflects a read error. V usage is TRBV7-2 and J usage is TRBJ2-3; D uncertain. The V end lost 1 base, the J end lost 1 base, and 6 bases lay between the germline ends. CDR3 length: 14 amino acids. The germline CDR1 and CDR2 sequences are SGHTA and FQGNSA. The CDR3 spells CASSLVLGTDTQYC. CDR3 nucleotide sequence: TGTGCCAGCAGCTTAGTCCTTGGCACAGATACGCAGTATTGT.

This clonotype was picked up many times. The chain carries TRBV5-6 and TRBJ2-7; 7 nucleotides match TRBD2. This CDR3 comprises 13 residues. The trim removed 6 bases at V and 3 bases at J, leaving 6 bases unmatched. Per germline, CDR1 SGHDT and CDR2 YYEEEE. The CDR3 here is CASTEGLHYEQYF. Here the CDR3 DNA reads TGTGCCAGCACCGAGGGACTACACTACGAGCAGTACTTC.

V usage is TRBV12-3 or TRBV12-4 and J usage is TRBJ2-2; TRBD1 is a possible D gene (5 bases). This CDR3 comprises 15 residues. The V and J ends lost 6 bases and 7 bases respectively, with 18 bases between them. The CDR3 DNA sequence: TGTGCCAGCAGCCTGGACCCCGCCACAGGCGGGGAGCTGTTTTTT. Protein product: CASSLDPATGGELFF.

In DNA, the CDR3 is TGCGCCAGCAGCTTCGAGCTGGGGTACAATGAGCAGTTCTTC. It specifies CASSFELGYNEQFF. J is TRBJ2-1 and V is TRBV5-1; no definite D call. Germline CDR1 is SGHRS and CDR2 is YFSETQ. The CDR3 consists of 14 residues. Between the trimmed V and J ends, which lost 2 bases and 4 bases, there was a span of 10 bases.

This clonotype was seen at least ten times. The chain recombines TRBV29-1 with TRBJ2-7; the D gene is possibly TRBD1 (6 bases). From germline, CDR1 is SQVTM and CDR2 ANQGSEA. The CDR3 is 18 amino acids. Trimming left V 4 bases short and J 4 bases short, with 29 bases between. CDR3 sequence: CSVVAARGSQWWLYEQYF. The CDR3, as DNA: TGCAGCGTTGTGGCTGCTAGGGGGTCCCAATGGTGGTTGTACGAGCAGTACTTC.

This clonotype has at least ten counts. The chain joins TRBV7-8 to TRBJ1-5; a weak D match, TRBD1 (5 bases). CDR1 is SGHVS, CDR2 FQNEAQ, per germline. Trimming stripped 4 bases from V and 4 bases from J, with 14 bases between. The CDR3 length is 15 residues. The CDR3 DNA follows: TGTGCCAGCAGCTCGGGTCGTGGGGGGAATCAGCCCCAGCATTTT. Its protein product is CASSSGRGGNQPQHF.

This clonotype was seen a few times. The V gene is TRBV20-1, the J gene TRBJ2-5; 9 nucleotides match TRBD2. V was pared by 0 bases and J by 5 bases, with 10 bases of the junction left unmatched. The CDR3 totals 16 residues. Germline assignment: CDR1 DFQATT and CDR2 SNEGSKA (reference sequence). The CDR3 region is CSARDEEREAGETQYF. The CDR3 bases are TGCAGTGCTAGAGATGAGGAGCGGGAGGCCGGGGAGACCCAGTACTTC.

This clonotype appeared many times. The CDR3 protein is CASSLGGVAVTGELFF. The CDR3 nucleotides are TGTGCCAGCAGCTTAGGGGGGGTAGCGGTCACCGGGGAGCTGTTTTTT. The gene calls are TRBV7-2 and TRBJ2-2; possible D gene TRBD2, 6 bases. Trimming left V 1 base short and J 4 bases short, with 13 bases between. The CDR3 is 16 residues long. The V gene's germline CDR1 is SGHTA and CDR2 FQGNSA.

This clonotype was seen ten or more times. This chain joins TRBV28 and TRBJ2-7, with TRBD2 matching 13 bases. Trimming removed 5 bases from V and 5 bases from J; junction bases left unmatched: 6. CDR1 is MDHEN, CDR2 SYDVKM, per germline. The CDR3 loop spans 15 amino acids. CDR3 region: CASSQGLAGIDEQYF. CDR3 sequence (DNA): TGTGCCAGCAGTCAGGGACTAGCGGGAATCGACGAGCAGTACTTC.

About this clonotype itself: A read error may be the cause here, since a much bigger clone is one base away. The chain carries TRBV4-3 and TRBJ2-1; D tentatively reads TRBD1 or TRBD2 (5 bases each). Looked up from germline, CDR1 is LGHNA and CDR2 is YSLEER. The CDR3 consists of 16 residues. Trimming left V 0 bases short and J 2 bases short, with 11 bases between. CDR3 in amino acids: CASSQDVGATYNEQFF. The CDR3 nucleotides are TGCGCCAGCAGCCAAGATGTCGGGGCCACCTACAATGAGCAGTTCTTC.

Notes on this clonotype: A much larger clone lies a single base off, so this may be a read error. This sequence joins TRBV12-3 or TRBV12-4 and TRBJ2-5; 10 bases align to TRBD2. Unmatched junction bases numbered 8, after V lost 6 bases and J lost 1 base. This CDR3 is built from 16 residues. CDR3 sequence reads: CASRPGLAVFQETQYF. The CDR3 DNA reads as TGTGCCAGCAGGCCTGGACTAGCGGTTTTCCAAGAGACCCAGTACTTC.

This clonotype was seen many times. The CDR3 reads CSDEPRDRGSDTQYF. The CDR3 DNA is TGCAGCGACGAGCCCCGGGACAGGGGGAGCGATACGCAGTATTTT. J is TRBJ2-3 and V is TRBV29-1, with 11 bases fitting TRBD1. V trimming: 7 bases; J trimming: 6 bases; junction bases outside the gene matches: 12. This CDR3 contains 15 residues. The germline V gene encodes CDR1 SQVTM and CDR2 ANQGSEA.

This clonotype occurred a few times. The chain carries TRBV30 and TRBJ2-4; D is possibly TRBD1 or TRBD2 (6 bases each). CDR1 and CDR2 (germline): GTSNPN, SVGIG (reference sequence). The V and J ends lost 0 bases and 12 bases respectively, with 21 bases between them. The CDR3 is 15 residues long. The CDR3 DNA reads TGTGCCTGGAGTGTTCGAGGGGGGATGCACGCCAATCAGTACTTC. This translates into CAWSVRGGMHANQYF. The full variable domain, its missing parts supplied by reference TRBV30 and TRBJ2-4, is SQTIHQWPATLVQPVGSPLSLECTVEGTSNPNLYWYRQAAGRGLQLLFYSVGIGQISSEVPQNLSASRPQDRQFILSSKKLLLSDSGFYLCAWSVRGGMHANQYFGAGTRLSVL.

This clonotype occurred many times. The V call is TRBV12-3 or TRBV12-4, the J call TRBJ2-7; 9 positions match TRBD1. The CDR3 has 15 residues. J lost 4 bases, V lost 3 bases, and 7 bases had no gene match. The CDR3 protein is CASSFLRTGAYEQYF. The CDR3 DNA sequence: TGTGCCAGCAGTTTCCTCCGGACAGGGGCGTACGAGCAGTACTTC.

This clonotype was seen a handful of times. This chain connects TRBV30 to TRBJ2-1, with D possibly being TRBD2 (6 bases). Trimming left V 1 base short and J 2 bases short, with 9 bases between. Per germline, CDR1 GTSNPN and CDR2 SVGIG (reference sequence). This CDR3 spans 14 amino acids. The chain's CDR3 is CAWSGGLPYNEQFF. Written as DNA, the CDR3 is TGTGCCTGGAGTGGTGGACTACCCTACAATGAGCAGTTCTTC.

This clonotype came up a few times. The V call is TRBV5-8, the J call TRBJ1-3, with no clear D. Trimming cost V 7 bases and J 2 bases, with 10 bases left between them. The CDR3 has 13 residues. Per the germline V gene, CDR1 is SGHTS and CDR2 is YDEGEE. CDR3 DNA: TGTGCCAGCTCGCCCGGGGCTGGAAACACCATATATTTT. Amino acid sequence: CASSPGAGNTIYF.

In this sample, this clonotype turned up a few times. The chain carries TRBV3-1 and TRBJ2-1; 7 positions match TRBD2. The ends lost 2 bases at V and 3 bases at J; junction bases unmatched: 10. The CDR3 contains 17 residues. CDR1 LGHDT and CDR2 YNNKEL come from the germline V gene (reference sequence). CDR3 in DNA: TGTGCCAGCAGCCAACTACTAGCGTGGAGGGGCTACAATGAGCAGTTCTTC. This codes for CASSQLLAWRGYNEQFF.

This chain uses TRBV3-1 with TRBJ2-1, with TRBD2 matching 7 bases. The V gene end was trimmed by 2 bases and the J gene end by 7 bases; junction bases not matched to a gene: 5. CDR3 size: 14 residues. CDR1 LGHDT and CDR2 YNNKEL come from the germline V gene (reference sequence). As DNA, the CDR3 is TGTGCCAGCAGCCAACTAGCGGATGGTAATGAGCAGTTCTTC. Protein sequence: CASSQLADGNEQFF.

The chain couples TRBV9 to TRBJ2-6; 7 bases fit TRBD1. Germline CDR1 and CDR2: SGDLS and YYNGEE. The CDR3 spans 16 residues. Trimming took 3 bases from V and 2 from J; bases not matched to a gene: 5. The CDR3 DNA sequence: TGTGCCAGCAGCGCGCCCAGGGGGACTGGGGCCAACGTCCTGACTTTC. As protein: CASSAPRGTGANVLTF.

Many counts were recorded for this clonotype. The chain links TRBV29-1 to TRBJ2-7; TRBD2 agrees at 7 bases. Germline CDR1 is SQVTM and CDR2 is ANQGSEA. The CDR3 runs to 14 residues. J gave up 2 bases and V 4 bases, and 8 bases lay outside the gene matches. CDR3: CSVGDRDYTYEQYF. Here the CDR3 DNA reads TGCAGCGTTGGTGATCGGGACTACACCTACGAGCAGTACTTC.